Given below is one TCR beta chain in context. Diagnostic assessment was based on clinical symptoms, serum thyroxine and TRAb, thyroid ultrasound and orbital computed tomography. This record belongs to a study of T cells in Graves' hyperthyroidism and ophthalmopathy. The CDR3 loop spans 13 amino acids. Trimming took off 5 bases at V and 8 bases at J, with 15 bases between the two ends. Looked up from germline, CDR1 is SEHNR and CDR2 is FQNEAQ (reference sequence). Amplification targeted TCR beta CDR3 regions from RNA transcripts. With the HTBI primer set, the TCR CDR3 went through a first round of RT-PCR. Using its own MiXCR run on the multiplex PCR reads, TCRdb lists one record per CDR3 protein. The sample carries 360,000 or so distinct CDR3 sequences, 15% to 20% recorded once.

The sequence was obtained from a woman aged 18-29 years with Graves' hyperthyroidism. The chain joins TRBV7-9 to TRBJ1-2, with D perhaps matching TRBD1 (5 bases). Sequenced: blood. For the CDR3, the DNA is TGTGCCAGCAGCGGGATAACTCGGGGCGGCTACACCTTC. Translation: CASSGITRGGYTF.